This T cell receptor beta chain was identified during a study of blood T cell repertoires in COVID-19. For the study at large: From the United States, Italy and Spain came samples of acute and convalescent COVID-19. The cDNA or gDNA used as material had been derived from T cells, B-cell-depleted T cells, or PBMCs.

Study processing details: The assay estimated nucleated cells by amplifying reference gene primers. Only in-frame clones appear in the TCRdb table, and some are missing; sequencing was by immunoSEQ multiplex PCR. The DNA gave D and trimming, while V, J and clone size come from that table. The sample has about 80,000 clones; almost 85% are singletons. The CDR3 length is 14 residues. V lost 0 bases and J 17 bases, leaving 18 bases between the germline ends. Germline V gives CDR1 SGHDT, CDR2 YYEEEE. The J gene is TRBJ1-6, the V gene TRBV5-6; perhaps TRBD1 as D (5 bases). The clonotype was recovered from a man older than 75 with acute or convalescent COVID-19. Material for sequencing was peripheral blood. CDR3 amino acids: CASSLAAGVGAVHF. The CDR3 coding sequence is TGTGCCAGCAGCTTGGCTGCGGGGGTGGGCGCCGTCCACTTT.